These T cell receptor beta chains were read from a single sample in a study of T-cell reconstitution after alpha-beta-depleted transplantation in children. TCRdb ran MiXCR on the PCR reads and lists one entry per CDR3 protein. The sample records nearly 400,000 distinct CDR3 sequences, about a fifth being singletons. The starting material was PBMCs from the stem cell graft donor, obtained from the stem cell graft. These receptors were collected from a human donor who donated a stem cell graft to a child with acute myeloid leukemia. The CDR3 runs from the conserved cysteine through the conserved F or W. The D gene is left open where the match is weak. The size entry is marked missing in some rows and otherwise reads once, few, many or a size class.

cdr3_nt: TGTGCCAGCAAGACAGACAGGTACTCCTACGAGCAGTACTTC; cdr3_aa: CASKTDRYSYEQYF; clone_size: NA; j_call: TRBJ2-7; v_call: TRBV6-1; d_call: NA
cdr3_nt: TGCAGTGCTAGAGATGGGAGAGAGACCGGGGAGCTGTTTTTT; cdr3_aa: CSARDGRETGELFF; clone_size: few; j_call: TRBJ2-2; v_call: TRBV20-1; d_call: NA
cdr3_nt: TGTGCCAGCAGCTCAGAGGGGTACACAGATACGCAGTATTTT; cdr3_aa: CASSSEGYTDTQYF; clone_size: NA; j_call: TRBJ2-3; v_call: TRBV7-2; d_call: NA
cdr3_nt: TGTGCCAGCAGTTCGTCGTACTCACCCCTCCACTTT; cdr3_aa: CASSSSYSPLHF; clone_size: many; j_call: TRBJ1-6; v_call: TRBV12-3/TRBV12-4; d_call: NA
cdr3_nt: TGTGCCACCAGCTATAGACAGGTGAATGAGCAGTTCTTC; cdr3_aa: CATSYRQVNEQFF; clone_size: NA; j_call: TRBJ2-1; v_call: TRBV15; d_call: NA
cdr3_nt: TGTGCCAGCAGTTTAGGAATCGAGACCCAGTACTTC; cdr3_aa: CASSLGIETQYF; clone_size: few; j_call: TRBJ2-5; v_call: TRBV12-3/TRBV12-4; d_call: NA
cdr3_nt: TGTGCCACCAGTGATCCGGGCGGGGGCCAAGAGACCCAGTACTTC; cdr3_aa: CATSDPGGGQETQYF; clone_size: few; j_call: TRBJ2-5; v_call: TRBV24-1; d_call: TRBD2
cdr3_nt: TGCAGTGCTAGAAGCAGGGGACTCTTACTCTCTGGGGCCAACGTCCTGACTTTC; cdr3_aa: CSARSRGLLLSGANVLTF; clone_size: many; j_call: TRBJ2-6; v_call: TRBV20-1; d_call: NA
cdr3_nt: TGTGCCAGCAGTTACGCAGGGGGCATCACTGAAGCTTTCTTT; cdr3_aa: CASSYAGGITEAFF; clone_size: NA; j_call: TRBJ1-1; v_call: TRBV6-5; d_call: TRBD1
cdr3_nt: TGCAGTGCCGAACAGGTGGGACAGACCTACGAGCAGTACTTC; cdr3_aa: CSAEQVGQTYEQYF; clone_size: many; j_call: TRBJ2-7; v_call: TRBV20-1; d_call: TRBD1
cdr3_nt: TGCAGTGCCAATCCCTTTTTGCTAGCGAGCAATGAGCAGTTCTTC; cdr3_aa: CSANPFLLASNEQFF; clone_size: many; j_call: TRBJ2-1; v_call: TRBV20-1; d_call: NA
cdr3_nt: TGTGCCAGCAGCCCCGTCAACCCCGGGACAGCCTACAATGAGCAGTTCTTC; cdr3_aa: CASSPVNPGTAYNEQFF; clone_size: few; j_call: TRBJ2-1; v_call: TRBV9; d_call: TRBD1
cdr3_nt: TGTGCTAGTGGTTCCTTAGGCGGGGAGCTGTTTTTT; cdr3_aa: CASGSLGGELFF; clone_size: NA; j_call: TRBJ2-2; v_call: TRBV12-5; d_call: NA
cdr3_nt: TGTGCCAGCAGTTTAGTGTATCAAGAGACCCAGTACTTC; cdr3_aa: CASSLVYQETQYF; clone_size: NA; j_call: TRBJ2-5; v_call: TRBV27; d_call: NA
cdr3_nt: TGCGCCAGCAGCTACGTAGCGGGAGGGCCATCGAGGGAGCAGTACTTC; cdr3_aa: CASSYVAGGPSREQYF; clone_size: few; j_call: TRBJ2-7; v_call: TRBV5-1; d_call: TRBD2
cdr3_nt: TGTGCCAGCAGTGAGCACAGGGGTTACGAGCAGTACTTC; cdr3_aa: CASSEHRGYEQYF; clone_size: many; j_call: TRBJ2-7; v_call: TRBV6-4; d_call: TRBD1
cdr3_nt: TGTGCCAGCAGGGGGCTTGGCTACAATGAGCAGTTCTTC; cdr3_aa: CASRGLGYNEQFF; clone_size: NA; j_call: TRBJ2-1; v_call: TRBV25-1; d_call: NA
cdr3_nt: TGTGCCAGCAGTGGGGACGACTCCTACGAGCAGTACTTC; cdr3_aa: CASSGDDSYEQYF; clone_size: NA; j_call: TRBJ2-7; v_call: TRBV25-1; d_call: NA
cdr3_nt: TGTGCCATCAGTGGCGCTAGCGGGACAGATACGCAGTATTTT; cdr3_aa: CAISGASGTDTQYF; clone_size: many; j_call: TRBJ2-3; v_call: TRBV10-3; d_call: TRBD2
cdr3_nt: TGTGCCAGCAGCGTAGGGATCGGGAGGGAAGCAGATACGCAGTATTTT; cdr3_aa: CASSVGIGREADTQYF; clone_size: few; j_call: TRBJ2-3; v_call: TRBV9; d_call: TRBD2
cdr3_nt: TGTGCCAGCAGTGACGGGACTAGCGGGACAGATACGCAGTATTTT; cdr3_aa: CASSDGTSGTDTQYF; clone_size: many; j_call: TRBJ2-3; v_call: TRBV6-4; d_call: TRBD2
cdr3_nt: TGTGCCAGCAGTTATTCAAAGGGAGTCTTATACGAGCAGTACTTC; cdr3_aa: CASSYSKGVLYEQYF; clone_size: NA; j_call: TRBJ2-7; v_call: TRBV3-1; d_call: NA
cdr3_nt: TGTGCCAGCAGCTCGACAGGGCGGCCCTCTGGGGCCAACGTCCTGACTTTC; cdr3_aa: CASSSTGRPSGANVLTF; clone_size: NA; j_call: TRBJ2-6; v_call: TRBV11-3; d_call: TRBD1
cdr3_nt: TGTGCCAGCAGCCCTGGGACGGAAAAACTGTTTTTT; cdr3_aa: CASSPGTEKLFF; clone_size: few; j_call: TRBJ1-4; v_call: TRBV9; d_call: NA
cdr3_nt: TGTGCCAGCTCACAACAAAAGCGGGAGCTTACCTACGAGCAGTACTTC; cdr3_aa: CASSQQKRELTYEQYF; clone_size: NA; j_call: TRBJ2-7; v_call: TRBV18; d_call: TRBD2
cdr3_nt: TGCAGCGTTGTGGTAGCGGGAGGACGATACGAGCAGTACTTC; cdr3_aa: CSVVVAGGRYEQYF; clone_size: NA; j_call: TRBJ2-7; v_call: TRBV29-1; d_call: TRBD2